What follows are 32 T cell receptor beta chains derived from one specimen sequenced in a study of response to subunit inactivated influenza vaccine. TCRdb independently ran MiXCR on the RT-PCR reads; one entry per CDR3 protein. The profile shows approximately 700,000 distinct CDR3 sequences, roughly 14% of them singletons. The sequences come from PBMCs from blood, collected approximately 12 days after vaccination. These receptors were taken from a man aged 45-60 years who received an inactivated influenza vaccine.

The V call is TRBV24-1, the J call TRBJ2-1; 7 nucleotides align to TRBD1. The CDR3 sequence is 15 residues long. The trim removed 8 bases at V and 5 bases at J, leaving 11 bases unmatched. Germline values: CDR1 KGHDR, CDR2 SFDVKD. DNA of the CDR3: TGTGCCACCAATTCTGCGACAGGGAGCAACAATGAGCAGTTCTTC. Translating it yields CATNSATGSNNEQFF.

This clonotype was detected a few times. The V gene is TRBV20-1, the J gene TRBJ2-3; tentative D call: TRBD1 (5 bases). V lost 6 bases to trimming and J lost 2 bases, with 12 bases between them. Germline V gives CDR1 DFQATT, CDR2 SNEGSKA (reference sequence). The CDR3 is 13 amino acids. The CDR3 DNA is TGCAGTGCAGAGGCAGGGCCCACAGATACGCAGTATTTT. Translated, it gives CSAEAGPTDTQYF.

This clonotype was seen only a few times. The rearrangement uses TRBV20-1 and TRBJ1-1, with D unresolved. V was clipped by 3 bases and J by 1 base, with 12 bases between them. The CDR3 length is 14 residues. Germline V gene lookup returns CDR1 DFQATT and CDR2 SNEGSKA (reference sequence). CDR3 residues: CSASSWVENTEAFF. CDR3 DNA sequence: TGCAGTGCTAGTTCGTGGGTTGAGAACACTGAAGCTTTCTTT.

The gene calls are TRBV19 and TRBJ1-3; D perhaps matches TRBD1 (6 bases). CDR3 length equals 16 residues. Per the germline V gene, CDR1 is LNHDA and CDR2 is SQIVND (reference sequence). The V and J ends lost 5 bases and 3 bases respectively, with 17 bases between them. The CDR3, as DNA: TGTGCCAGTAGTCGCTCCCCAGGACAGCTTGGAAACACCATATATTTT. Translating it yields CASSRSPGQLGNTIYF.

This clonotype was found a few times. The rearrangement links TRBV12-3 or TRBV12-4 to TRBJ2-1, with 14 bases identical to TRBD2. CDR3 length: 14 residues. The junction had 12 bases not matched to a gene; V was cut back by 7 bases and J by 16 bases. In DNA, the CDR3 is TGTGCCAGCACCAGGGCGACTAGCGGGGGGGCTAGTTTCTTC. Translated, it gives CASTRATSGGASFF.

This clonotype was picked up many times. This chain joins TRBV7-2 and TRBJ2-2; tentatively, D is TRBD1 (5 bases). The CDR3 contains 13 residues. Between the trimmed V and J ends, which lost 1 base and 7 bases, there was a span of 7 bases. Per the germline V gene, CDR1 is SGHTA and CDR2 is FQGNSA. The CDR3 nucleotides read TGTGCCAGCAGCTTAGTAAGGGGCGGGGAGCTGTTTTTT. Protein product: CASSLVRGGELFF.

J is TRBJ2-1 and V is TRBV20-1; D is possibly TRBD1 or TRBD2 (6 bases each). Deletions cut 4 bases from V and 4 bases from J, with 17 bases between. The germline V gene has CDR1 DFQATT and CDR2 SNEGSKA (reference sequence). The CDR3 is 15 amino acids. The CDR3: CSATPGAGTYNEQFF. As DNA, the CDR3 is TGCAGTGCTACCCCCGGGGCGGGGACATACAATGAGCAGTTCTTC.

This clonotype showed up just once. The chain couples TRBV20-1 to TRBJ2-3, with 9 bases that match TRBD1. Germline V gene lookup returns CDR1 DFQATT and CDR2 SNEGSKA (reference sequence). With V trimmed by 6 bases and J by 2 bases, 9 bases remained unmatched. This CDR3 is 15 amino acids long. This chain's CDR3 is CSASQGARTTDTQYF. The CDR3 DNA is TGCAGTGCCTCACAGGGGGCCCGGACCACAGATACGCAGTATTTT.

The rearrangement links TRBV4-3 to TRBJ2-1; maybe TRBD2 (6 bases). Germline V CDR1 and CDR2: LGHNA, YSLEER. Trimming pared 2 bases from V and 3 bases from J, leaving 17 bases between. This CDR3 is 17 amino acids long. The CDR3 loop reads CASSQPNRDGGYNEQFF. The DNA of the CDR3 is TGCGCCAGCAGCCAACCGAACCGGGACGGGGGCTACAATGAGCAGTTCTTC.

V gene TRBV5-5 combines with J gene TRBJ1-1; 7 bases line up with TRBD1. With 0 bases clipped from V and 1 base from J, the junction kept 6 bases outside the gene matches. This CDR3 is built from 16 residues. Germline V CDR1 and CDR2: SGHKS, YYEKEE (reference sequence). CDR3 nucleotide sequence: TGTGCCAGCAGCTTGGATTACAGGGGCCCGAACACTGAAGCTTTCTTT. Protein: CASSLDYRGPNTEAFF.

At least ten counts were recorded for this clonotype. The rearrangement joins TRBV10-2 to TRBJ1-2; TRBD1 matches 8 bases. There are 13 residues in the CDR3. Germline CDR1 is WSHSY and CDR2 is SAAADI. With 2 bases clipped from V and 5 bases from J, the junction kept 1 base outside the gene matches. CDR3 protein: CASSEDRGYGYTF. DNA of the CDR3: TGCGCCAGCAGTGAGGACAGGGGTTATGGCTACACCTTC.

The table lists this clonotype with a few counts. V is TRBV7-9 and J is TRBJ2-1; 14 positions match TRBD2. The V and J ends lost 5 bases and 8 bases, in that order; junction bases with no gene match: 8. CDR3 length: 16 residues. The germline gives CDR1 SEHNR, CDR2 FQNEAQ (reference sequence). The CDR3 DNA is TGTGCCAGCAGCCCAGTGGGACTAGCGGGGGTGGATGAGCAGTTCTTC. Amino acids: CASSPVGLAGVDEQFF.

The chain carries TRBV4-3 and TRBJ1-3, with a possible D match to TRBD1 (6 bases). V gave up 4 bases and J gave up 4 bases, with 11 bases separating them. The CDR3 extends over 14 amino acids. The germline CDR1 and CDR2 sequences are LGHNA and YSLEER. The CDR3 DNA follows: TGCGCCAGCAGCCCAGGGGCGCGAGGAAACACCATATATTTT. Translating it yields CASSPGARGNTIYF.

This CDR3 is CASSKPSSGRSYNEQFF. CDR3 bases: TGTGCCAGCAGTAAACCCTCTAGCGGGAGGTCCTACAATGAGCAGTTCTTC. This sequence joins TRBV2 and TRBJ2-1, with 11 nucleotides matching TRBD2. J gave up 1 base and V 5 bases, and 7 bases lay outside the gene matches. The CDR3 is 17 amino acids. CDR1 and CDR2 from the germline V gene are SNHLY and FYNNEI.

The chain joins TRBV12-3 or TRBV12-4 to TRBJ2-1, with TRBD2 identical over 8 bases. The CDR3 consists of 15 residues. With 6 bases clipped from V and 6 bases from J, the junction kept 10 bases outside the gene matches. The CDR3 DNA sequence: TGTGCCAGCAGGATGGAGGAGCTAGCGGGCAATGAGCAGTTCTTC. It is translated as CASRMEELAGNEQFF.

This clonotype was counted only a few times. The chain joins TRBV18 to TRBJ1-6, with a weak D call TRBD1 (5 bases). The CDR3 contains 12 residues. Trimming took off 6 bases at V and 6 bases at J, with 6 bases between the two ends. Germline values: CDR1 KGHSH, CDR2 LQKENI. The CDR3 DNA reads as TGTGCCAGCTCTGGGGGTAATTCACCCCTCCACTTT. Its protein is CASSGGNSPLHF.

V gene TRBV11-2 combines with J gene TRBJ2-7; perhaps TRBD1 as D (5 bases). Trimming removed 1 base at V and 2 bases at J, with 12 bases between. This CDR3 region has 15 residues. The germline gives CDR1 SGHAT, CDR2 FQNNGV. The CDR3 DNA is TGTGCCAGCAGCTTAGCCAGGGTCAGTGCCTACGAGCAGTACTTC. Protein product: CASSLARVSAYEQYF. Drawing the rest from reference TRBV11-2 and TRBJ2-7, the complete variable domain is EAGVAQSPRYKIIEKRQSVAFWCNPISGHATLYWYQQILGQGPKLLIQFQNNGVVDDSQLPKDRFSAERLKGVDSTLKIQPAKLEDSAVYLCASSLARVSAYEQYFGPGTRLTVT.

This clonotype was seen a few times. The rearrangement joins TRBV11-2 to TRBJ2-5, with D uncertain. The germline V gene has CDR1 SGHAT and CDR2 FQNNGV. The CDR3 has 13 amino acids. V was shortened by 2 bases and J by 4 bases, with 8 bases between the two germline ends. The CDR3 protein is CASSLSLVETQYF. DNA of the CDR3: TGTGCCAGCAGCTTATCGCTGGTAGAGACCCAGTACTTC.

This chain joins TRBV12-3 or TRBV12-4 and TRBJ2-7, with D perhaps given as TRBD1 or TRBD2 (7 bases each). V was pared by 2 bases and J by 0 bases, with 17 bases between. This CDR3 has 17 residues. The chain's CDR3 is CASSLWGGGTVSYEQYF. Here the CDR3 DNA reads TGTGCCAGCAGTTTATGGGGGGGTGGGACAGTCTCCTACGAGCAGTACTTC.

V and J are TRBV2 and TRBJ1-5; the D is unclear. Trimming pared 6 bases from V and 3 bases from J, leaving 12 bases between. There are 14 residues in the CDR3. In germline, CDR1 is SNHLY, CDR2 FYNNEI. CDR3 nucleotides: TGTGCCAGCAGCACCGGACGGCACAATCAGCCCCAGCATTTT. Residues: CASSTGRHNQPQHF.

This clonotype was detected many times. The chain links TRBV5-6 to TRBJ1-2; 7 bases map to TRBD1. Germline CDR1 reads SGHDT; CDR2 reads YYEEEE. With V trimmed by 4 bases and J by 10 bases, 7 bases remained unmatched. This CDR3 contains 12 residues. The chain's CDR3 is CASSIWDSYYTF. CDR3 coding DNA: TGTGCCAGCAGCATTTGGGACAGCTACTACACCTTC.

This clonotype turned up a few times. The chain is built from TRBV6-2 or TRBV6-3 and TRBJ2-5; a weak D match, TRBD2 (5 bases). This CDR3 has 14 residues. Germline-derived CDR1 and CDR2 are MNHEY and SVGEGT. The V and J ends lost 5 bases and 2 bases respectively, with 12 bases between them. For the CDR3, the DNA is TGTGCCAGCAGTAGCGGTAATGATCAAGAGACCCAGTACTTC. Translating gives CASSSGNDQETQYF.

This clonotype was picked up a small number of times. This chain uses TRBV20-1 with TRBJ2-3, with 14 bases matching TRBD2. The length of the CDR3 is 18 residues. Trimming took 3 bases from V and 3 from J; bases not matched to a gene: 11. Germline CDR1 and CDR2: DFQATT and SNEGSKA (reference sequence). Here the CDR3 DNA reads TGCAGTGCTAGGACTTCGACTAGCGGGAGGGCCAGGACAGATACGCAGTATTTT. Translating gives CSARTSTSGRARTDTQYF.

V and J are TRBV7-2 and TRBJ2-7; 8 bases line up with TRBD2. This CDR3 spans 14 amino acids. Germline-derived CDR1 and CDR2 are SGHTA and FQGNSA. After removal of 3 bases from V and 7 bases from J, the junction contained 8 bases not matched to a gene. CDR3 protein: CASSFSGGPREQYF. DNA for the CDR3: TGTGCCAGCAGCTTTTCGGGAGGGCCTCGAGAGCAGTACTTC.

Ten or more counts support this clonotype. The chain has TRBV5-1 and TRBJ2-1; 7 bases match TRBD1. The germline V gene has CDR1 SGHRS and CDR2 YFSETQ. V shed 3 bases, J shed 11 bases, and the junction held 17 bases outside the gene matches. This CDR3 has 16 amino acids. In DNA form, the CDR3 reads TGCGCCAGCAGCTCCGCTCCGGGACAGATGGATAGTAAGCAGTTCTTC. This encodes CASSSAPGQMDSKQFF.

A few counts support this clonotype. The gene calls are TRBV27 and TRBJ2-2; D tentatively fits TRBD1 or TRBD2 (5 bases each). CDR1 is MNHEY, CDR2 SMNVEV, per germline (reference sequence). The CDR3 is made up of 16 amino acids. V was trimmed by 2 bases and J by 2 bases, leaving 12 bases between them. CDR3 sequence: CASSLDEGSNTGELFF. The CDR3 DNA sequence: TGTGCCAGCAGTTTAGATGAGGGGTCCAACACCGGGGAGCTGTTTTTT.

This clonotype has at least ten counts. This rearrangement joins TRBV20-1 to TRBJ2-5; D unclear. The V gene lost 3 bases and the J gene lost 5 bases, with 4 bases spanning the gap. The CDR3 is made up of 10 amino acids. From germline, CDR1 is DFQATT and CDR2 SNEGSKA (reference sequence). CDR3 nucleotides: TGCAGTGCTAGTGGGGAGACCCAGTACTTC. Its protein product is CSASGETQYF.

Only a few counts were recorded for this clonotype. CDR3 region: CAINGGGDYEQYF. For the CDR3, the DNA is TGTGCCATAAACGGGGGTGGCGACTACGAGCAGTACTTC. The rearrangement joins TRBV10-3 to TRBJ2-7; D perhaps matches TRBD2 (6 bases). The CDR3 is 13 amino acids. Germline values: CDR1 ENHRY, CDR2 SYGVKD. Trimming took off 9 bases at V and 3 bases at J, with 15 bases between the two ends.

In its sample, this clonotype was seen a few times. The chain joins TRBV6-1 to TRBJ2-7; perhaps TRBD1 as D (6 bases). This CDR3 spans 14 amino acids. Looked up from germline, CDR1 is MNHNS and CDR2 is SASEGT. V was clipped by 5 bases and J by 0 bases, with 11 bases between them. The CDR3 DNA reads TGTGCCAGCAGTCTCCCGGGACACTCCTACGAGCAGTACTTC. As protein: CASSLPGHSYEQYF.

This clonotype was observed a handful of times. The chain is built from TRBV6-2 or TRBV6-3 and TRBJ2-2; D perhaps matches TRBD2 (6 bases). V was cut by 11 bases and J by 2 bases, with 9 bases left in between. The CDR3 is 12 residues long. From germline, CDR1 is MNHEY and CDR2 SVGEGT. The CDR3 is CACGKNTGELFF. In DNA, the CDR3 is TGTGCCTGCGGGAAAAACACCGGGGAGCTGTTTTTT.

The chain combines TRBV7-6 with TRBJ2-2, with 11 positions matching TRBD1. Germline values: CDR1 SGHVS, CDR2 FNYEAQ. The ends lost 6 bases at V and 3 bases at J; junction bases unmatched: 6. The CDR3 consists of 16 residues. CDR3 loop: CASRHPGQGDTGELFF. The CDR3 nucleotides are TGTGCCAGCAGACATCCGGGACAGGGGGACACCGGGGAGCTGTTTTTT.

V gene TRBV18 combines with J gene TRBJ1-5; 9 nucleotides line up with TRBD1. The CDR3 is 13 residues long. V lost 3 bases to trimming and J lost 9 bases; unmatched junction nucleotides: 3. Per germline, CDR1 KGHSH and CDR2 LQKENI. The DNA for the CDR3 is TGTGCCAGCTCACCGGGACAGGGCGCGCCCCAGCATTTT. It is translated as CASSPGQGAPQHF.